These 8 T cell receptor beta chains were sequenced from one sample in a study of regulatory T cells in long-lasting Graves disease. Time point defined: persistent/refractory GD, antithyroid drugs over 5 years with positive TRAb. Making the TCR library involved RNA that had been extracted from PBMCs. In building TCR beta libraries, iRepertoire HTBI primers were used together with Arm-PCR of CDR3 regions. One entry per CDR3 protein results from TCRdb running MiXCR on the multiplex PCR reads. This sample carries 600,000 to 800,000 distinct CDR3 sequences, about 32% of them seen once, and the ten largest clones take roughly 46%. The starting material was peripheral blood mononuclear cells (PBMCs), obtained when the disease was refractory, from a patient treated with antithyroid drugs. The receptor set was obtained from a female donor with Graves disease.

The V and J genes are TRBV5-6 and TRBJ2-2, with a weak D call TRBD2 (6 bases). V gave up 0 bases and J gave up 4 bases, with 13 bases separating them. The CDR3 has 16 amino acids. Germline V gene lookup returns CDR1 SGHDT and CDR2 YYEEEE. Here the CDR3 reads CASSLDRRAATGELFF. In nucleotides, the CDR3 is TGTGCCAGCAGCTTGGATCGGAGGGCGGCCACCGGGGAGCTGTTTTTT.

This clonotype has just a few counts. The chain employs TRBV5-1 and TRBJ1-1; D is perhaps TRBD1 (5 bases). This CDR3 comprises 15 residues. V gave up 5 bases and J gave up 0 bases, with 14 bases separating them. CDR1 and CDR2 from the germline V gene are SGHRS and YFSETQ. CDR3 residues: CASRGGQPMNTEAFF. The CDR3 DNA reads TGCGCCAGCAGGGGAGGACAACCCATGAACACTGAAGCTTTCTTT.

CDR3 bases: TGTGCTAGTGCCCCGTCAGCGCTGCAGACCCAGTACTTC. Its protein is CASAPSALQTQYF. V is TRBV12-5 and J is TRBJ2-5; no clear D gene. Deletions cut 7 bases from V and 6 bases from J, with 15 bases between. The CDR3 is 13 amino acids. Germline lookup yields CDR1 LGHNT and CDR2 FRNRAP.

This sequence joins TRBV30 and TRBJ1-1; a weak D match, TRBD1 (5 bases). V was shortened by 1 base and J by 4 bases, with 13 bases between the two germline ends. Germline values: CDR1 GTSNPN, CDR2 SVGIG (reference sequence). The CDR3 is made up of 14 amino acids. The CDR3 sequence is CAWSGTWGGTEAFF. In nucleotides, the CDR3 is TGTGCCTGGAGTGGGACATGGGGAGGCACTGAAGCTTTCTTT.

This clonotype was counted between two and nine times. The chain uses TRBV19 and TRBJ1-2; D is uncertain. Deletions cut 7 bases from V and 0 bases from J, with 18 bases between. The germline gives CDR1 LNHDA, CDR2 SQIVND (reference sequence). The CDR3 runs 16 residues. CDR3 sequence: CASKQGRRTSNYGYTF. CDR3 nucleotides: TGTGCCAGTAAACAAGGGAGACGTACCTCTAACTATGGCTACACCTTC.

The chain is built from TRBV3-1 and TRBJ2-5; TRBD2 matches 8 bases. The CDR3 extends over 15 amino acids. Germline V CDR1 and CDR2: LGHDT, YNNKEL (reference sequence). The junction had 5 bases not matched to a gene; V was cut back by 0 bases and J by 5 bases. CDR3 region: CASSQEGLGAETQYF. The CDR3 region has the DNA TGTGCCAGCAGCCAAGAGGGACTAGGAGCGGAGACCCAGTACTTC.

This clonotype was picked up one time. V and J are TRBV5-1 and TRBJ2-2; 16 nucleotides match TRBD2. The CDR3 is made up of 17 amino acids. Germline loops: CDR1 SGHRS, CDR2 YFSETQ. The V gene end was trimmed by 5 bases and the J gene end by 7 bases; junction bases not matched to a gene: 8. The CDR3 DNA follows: TGCGCCAGCAGGCCAGGGACTAGCGGGAGGGCCGTCGGGGAGCTGTTTTTT. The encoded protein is CASRPGTSGRAVGELFF.

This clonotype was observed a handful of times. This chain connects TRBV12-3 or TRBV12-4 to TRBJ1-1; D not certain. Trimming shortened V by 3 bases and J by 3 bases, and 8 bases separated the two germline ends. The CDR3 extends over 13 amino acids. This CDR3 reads CASSFITHTEAFF. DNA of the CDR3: TGTGCCAGCAGTTTTATAACACACACTGAAGCTTTCTTT.